The T cell receptor (beta chain) described here comes from a study of T cells after yellow fever vaccination. Points from the study as a whole: Bulk-population clonotypes that are abundant could appear as contaminants in FACS-sorted repertoires. Reappearance after the booster was seen for most primary-vaccination clones, at around 95% CD4 and 75% to 90% CD8.

A remark on this clonotype: The antigen is not known.

TCRdb re-analysed the 5' RACE reads in MiXCR, keeping a single row per CDR3 protein. Among roughly 500,000 distinct CDR3 sequences listed, about 19% were seen once. This specimen consisted of PBMCs, obtained 15 days after the yellow fever booster vaccination. The clonotype originates from a man younger than 45 who received the YFV17D yellow fever vaccine.

The CDR3 region has the DNA TGCGCCAGCTCTAACGGGAGGGCCGGCGGGGAGCTGTTTTTT. Its translation is CASSNGRAGGELFF. The rearrangement uses TRBV10-2 and TRBJ2-2; 8 bases are a match to TRBD2. J was trimmed by 7 bases and V by 8 bases; bases with no gene match: 9. The CDR3 consists of 14 residues. Germline-derived CDR1 and CDR2 are WSHSY and SAAADI.